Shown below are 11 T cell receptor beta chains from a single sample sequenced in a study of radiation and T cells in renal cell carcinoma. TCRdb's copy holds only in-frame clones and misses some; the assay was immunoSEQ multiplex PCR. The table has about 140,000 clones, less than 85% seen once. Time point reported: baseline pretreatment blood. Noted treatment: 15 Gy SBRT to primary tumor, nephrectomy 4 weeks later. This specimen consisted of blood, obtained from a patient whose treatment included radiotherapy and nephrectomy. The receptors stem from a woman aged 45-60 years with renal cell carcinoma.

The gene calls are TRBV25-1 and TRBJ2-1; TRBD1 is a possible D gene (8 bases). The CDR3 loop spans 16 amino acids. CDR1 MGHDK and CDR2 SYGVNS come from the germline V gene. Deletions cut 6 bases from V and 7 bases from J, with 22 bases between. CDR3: CASSPPHRGGNNEQFF. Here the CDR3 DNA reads TGTGCCAGCAGCCCCCCCCACAGGGGGGGTAATAATGAGCAGTTCTTC.

The DNA for the CDR3 is TGTGCCAGCACGTCTAGGACCTCGGAGGGAGGTGAAAAACTGTTTTTT. Translating it yields CASTSRTSEGGEKLFF. The genes are TRBV2 and TRBJ1-4; no definite D call. Trimming pared 7 bases from V and 7 bases from J, leaving 22 bases between. CDR1 is SNHLY, CDR2 FYNNEI, per germline. The CDR3 length is 16 residues. Full variable domain (rest looked up from reference TRBV2 and TRBJ1-4): EPEVTQTPSHQVTQMGQEVILRCVPISNHLYFYWYRQILGQKVEFLVSFYNNEISEKSEIFDDQFSVERPDGSNFTLKIRSTKLEDSAMYFCASTSRTSEGGEKLFFGSGTQLSVL.

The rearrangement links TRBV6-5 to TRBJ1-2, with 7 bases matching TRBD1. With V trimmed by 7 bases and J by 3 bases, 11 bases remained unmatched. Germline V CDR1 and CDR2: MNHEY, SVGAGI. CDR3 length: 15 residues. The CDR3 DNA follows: TGTGCCAGCAAGAACTCAGGGGGGTACGACTATGGCTACACCTTC. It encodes CASKNSGGYDYGYTF.

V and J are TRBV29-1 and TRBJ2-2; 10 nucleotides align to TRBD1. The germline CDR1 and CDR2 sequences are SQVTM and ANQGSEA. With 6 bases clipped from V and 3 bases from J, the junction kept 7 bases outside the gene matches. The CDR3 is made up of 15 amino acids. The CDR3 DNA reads TGCAGCGTGACACCGGGACAGGGGTACACCGGGGAGCTGTTTTTT. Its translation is CSVTPGQGYTGELFF.

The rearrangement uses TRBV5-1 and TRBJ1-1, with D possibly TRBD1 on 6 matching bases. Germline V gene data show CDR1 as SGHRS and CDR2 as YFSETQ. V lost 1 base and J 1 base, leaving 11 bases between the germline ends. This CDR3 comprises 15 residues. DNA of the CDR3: TGCGCCAGCAGCTTGAGTGGACAGCCGAACACTGAAGCTTTCTTT. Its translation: CASSLSGQPNTEAFF.

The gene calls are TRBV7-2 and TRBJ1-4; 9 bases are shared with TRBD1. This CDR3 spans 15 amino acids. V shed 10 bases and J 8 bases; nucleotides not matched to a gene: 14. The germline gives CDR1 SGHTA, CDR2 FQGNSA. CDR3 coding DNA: TGTGCCACCACGTGGGGGGACAGGGAACAGGAAAAACTGTTTTTT. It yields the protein CATTWGDREQEKLFF.

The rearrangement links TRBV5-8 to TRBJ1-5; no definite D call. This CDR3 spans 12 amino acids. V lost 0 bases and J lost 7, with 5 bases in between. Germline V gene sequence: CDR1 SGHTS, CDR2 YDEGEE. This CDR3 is CASSLAPQPQHF. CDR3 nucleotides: TGTGCCAGCAGCTTGGCGCCCCAGCCCCAGCATTTT.

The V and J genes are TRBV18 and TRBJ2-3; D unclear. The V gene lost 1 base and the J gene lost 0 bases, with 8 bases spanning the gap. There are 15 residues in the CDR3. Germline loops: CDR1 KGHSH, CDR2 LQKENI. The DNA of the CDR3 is TGTGCCAGCTCACCACGTCCAGAAAGCACAGATACGCAGTATTTT. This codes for CASSPRPESTDTQYF.

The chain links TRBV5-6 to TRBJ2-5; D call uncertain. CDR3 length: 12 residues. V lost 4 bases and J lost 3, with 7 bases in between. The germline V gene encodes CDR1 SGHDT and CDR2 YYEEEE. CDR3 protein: CASSLPEETQYF. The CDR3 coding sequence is TGTGCCAGCAGCCTCCCGGAAGAGACCCAGTACTTC. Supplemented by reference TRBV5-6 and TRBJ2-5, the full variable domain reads DAGVTQSPTHLIKTRGQQVTLRCSPKSGHDTVSWYQQALGQGPQFIFQYYEEEERQRGNFPDRFSGHQFPNYSSELNVNALLLGDSALYLCASSLPEETQYFGPGTRLLVL.

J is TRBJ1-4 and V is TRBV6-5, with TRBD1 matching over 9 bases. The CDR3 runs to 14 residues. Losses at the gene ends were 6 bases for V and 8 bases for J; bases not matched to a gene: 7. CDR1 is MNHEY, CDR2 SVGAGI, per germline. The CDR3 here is CASRRTGEEEKLFF. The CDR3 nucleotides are TGTGCCAGCAGACGGACAGGGGAAGAAGAAAAACTGTTTTTT.

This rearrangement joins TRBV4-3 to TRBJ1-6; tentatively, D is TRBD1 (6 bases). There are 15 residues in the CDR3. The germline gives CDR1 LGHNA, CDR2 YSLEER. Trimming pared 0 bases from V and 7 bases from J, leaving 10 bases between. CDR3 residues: CASSQDRGTNSPLHF. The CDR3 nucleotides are TGCGCCAGCAGCCAAGACAGGGGAACGAATTCACCCCTCCACTTT.